This TCR beta chain is from a study of beta chain features in type 1 diabetes. This clone occurred many times. Isolated RNA was reverse transcribed in full, so expressed TCRB transcripts were sequenced. TCRdb keeps only in-frame clones here, not all; method: immunoSEQ multiplex PCR. This sample yields under 300,000 clones, of which roughly 30% are seen a single time; 3.5% to 4% belongs to the top ten. With 0 bases clipped from V and 10 bases from J, the junction kept 10 bases outside the gene matches. Germline CDR1 reads SGHDN; CDR2 reads FVKESK. This CDR3 spans 16 amino acids. The TCR was taken from a young man in good health. Sequencing was performed on central memory CD4+ T cells from blood. The V gene is TRBV14, the J gene TRBJ2-3, with TRBD2 matching over 10 bases. The CDR3 loop reads CASSQDSSSGSGAQYF. The CDR3 DNA reads TGTGCCAGCAGCCAAGATTCTTCTAGCGGGAGTGGTGCGCAGTATTTT.